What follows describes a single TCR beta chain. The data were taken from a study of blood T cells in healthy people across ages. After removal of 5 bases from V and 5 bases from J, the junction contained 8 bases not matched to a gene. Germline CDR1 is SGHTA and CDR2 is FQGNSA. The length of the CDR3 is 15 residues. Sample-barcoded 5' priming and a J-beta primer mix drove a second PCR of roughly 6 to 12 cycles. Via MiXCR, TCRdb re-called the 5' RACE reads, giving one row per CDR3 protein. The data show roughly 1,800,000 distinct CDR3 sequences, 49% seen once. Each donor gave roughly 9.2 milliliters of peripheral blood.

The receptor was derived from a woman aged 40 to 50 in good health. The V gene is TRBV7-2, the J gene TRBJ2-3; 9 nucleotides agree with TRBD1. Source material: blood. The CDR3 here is CASSPITGGRDTQYF. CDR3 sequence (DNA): TGTGCCAGCAGCCCTATAACAGGGGGCAGAGATACGCAGTATTTT.